This record looks at one T cell receptor beta chain sequence and its context. Its antigen target is currently unknown. Qualities for individual bases were not recorded, and no much larger clone is one base off. The donors were healthy, HIV-negative adults who had no recently reported acute infections or vaccinations. Only Caucasian adults living in Nashville, Tennessee, USA were represented among the donors. CD4+ T cells were enriched through magnetic negative selection, after which naive cells were positively selected on CD45RA and the remaining negative fraction served as the memory subset. Blood was obtained by leukapheresis, after which PBMCs were separated by Ficoll-Histopaque density gradient centrifugation and cryopreserved in liquid nitrogen vapor phase. Purity and quantity of every magnetically sorted T cell population were checked by analytical flow cytometry. Genomic DNA was isolated from each sorted fraction and quantified by UV absorbance on a Nanodrop 2000c.

Using the deep immunoSEQ assay, multiplex PCR amplified TCR CDR3 regions from genomic DNA. Extracted genomic DNA from each cell subset was distributed evenly across all wells of several immunoSEQ 96-well plates, and each plate was treated as a replicate. Each replicate PCR for sorted subsets received about 220 ng genomic DNA, equal to 30,000 or so T cell genomes. Purified libraries were measured with a Qubit 3.0 fluorometer, size-checked on a Bioanalyzer 2100, and measured again with the KAPA Library Quantification kit. Every immunoSEQ 96-well plate was sequenced on a separate single-read 150-cycle Illumina NextSeq 550 flow cell. Regarding the original processing steps: Because the immunoSEQ output included only junctional sequences and no quality scores, the filtering could not be the same as the filtering used for full-length reads. Sequences were annotated with PyIR, a Python wrapper for IgBLAST v1.9, using IMGT germline references to assign V/J genes and CDR3. Any read was removed if the V/J assignment was weak (E-value above 1e-6), the CDR3 was missing, or the read contained stop codons, out-of-frame junctions, or ambiguous translated residues. V3J clonotypes were defined as sequences sharing an identical inferred V gene, J gene, and CDR3 amino acid sequence. Percentage overlap between repertoires was computed as shared unique clonotypes divided by the size of the smaller repertoire. Richness of each repertoire was evaluated using RTK rarefaction, the Chao1 estimator, and Recon v2.1 estimates of unobserved clonotypes. Generation probabilities for all TCRbeta clonotypes obtained by the gDNA method from a handful of donors were computed using OLGA. The clones in this table, taken by TCRdb from immuneACCESS, are in-frame only. Not every clone is retained; where verified, under half of the shortfall comes from an unresolved V gene, and the cause of the rest is unknown. The V and J calls and clone size come from that table; D and trimming were worked out from the DNA. A total of under 550,000 clones appear in this sample, almost 97% of them only once. Less than 0.06% of the sample is taken by the ten largest.

This entry belongs to a study of shared clonotypes between healthy human individuals (dated by TCRdb to 2020 to 2021). About the investigation overall: Two women and a few men aged 18 to 49 years were included in the cohort. For each donor, CD4 naive and CD4 memory were each run on three plates, CD8 naive on two plates, and CD8 memory on one plate. The study deeply sequenced blood TCR repertoires of five healthy adults to estimate repertoire size and the extent of clonotype sharing between individuals. Different laboratories and diverse techniques were used to prepare libraries and sequence TCR repertoires, to increase sequencing depth and limit assay-specific biases. Leukapheresis yielded between about 0.9 and 10 billion PBMCs per donor.

Germline trimming amounts to 4 bases on V and 10 bases on J, with 6 as the count of junction bases outside the gene matches. CDR1 and CDR2 are read off the germline V gene as SGHTA and FQGNSA. From cysteine to phenylalanine, the CDR3 is 13 amino acids long. Of the read, only the CDR3 DNA is kept; its 39 bases are in frame from base 1. General findings and caveats noted by the study authors: Pairwise subsampling led to the expectation that sequencing depth would affect the degree of clonotype sharing among donors. Compared with non-shared clonotypes, clonotypes shared by all four sorted-subset donors had higher generation probabilities. Because the study included only a small number of donors, the genetic and exposure-history diversity represented was limited. About 5% of naive CD4, 3.5% of naive CD8, around 2.3% of memory CD4, and about 0.4% of memory CD8 clonotypes were shared across four donors. Sampling was restricted to blood, and TCR repertoires in tissues likely differ from the TCR repertoires found in blood. Naive subsets generally had larger estimated clonotype richness than memory subsets did. Rarefaction of sorted-subset datasets indicated incomplete sequencing despite the large sequencing depth.

The specimen was naive CD4+ T cells sorted from blood. This specimen's cell subset or site label, per the study, means: CD45RA+ positively selected. The TCR sequence derives from a woman in her 30s in good health. The V and J genes are TRBV7-2 and TRBJ1-1; the junction holds 10 bases that match TRBD1. The CDR3 region has the sequence CASSSLTGGAAFF. The bases are TGTGCCAGCAGCTCTTTGACAGGGGGCGCAGCTTTCTTT.